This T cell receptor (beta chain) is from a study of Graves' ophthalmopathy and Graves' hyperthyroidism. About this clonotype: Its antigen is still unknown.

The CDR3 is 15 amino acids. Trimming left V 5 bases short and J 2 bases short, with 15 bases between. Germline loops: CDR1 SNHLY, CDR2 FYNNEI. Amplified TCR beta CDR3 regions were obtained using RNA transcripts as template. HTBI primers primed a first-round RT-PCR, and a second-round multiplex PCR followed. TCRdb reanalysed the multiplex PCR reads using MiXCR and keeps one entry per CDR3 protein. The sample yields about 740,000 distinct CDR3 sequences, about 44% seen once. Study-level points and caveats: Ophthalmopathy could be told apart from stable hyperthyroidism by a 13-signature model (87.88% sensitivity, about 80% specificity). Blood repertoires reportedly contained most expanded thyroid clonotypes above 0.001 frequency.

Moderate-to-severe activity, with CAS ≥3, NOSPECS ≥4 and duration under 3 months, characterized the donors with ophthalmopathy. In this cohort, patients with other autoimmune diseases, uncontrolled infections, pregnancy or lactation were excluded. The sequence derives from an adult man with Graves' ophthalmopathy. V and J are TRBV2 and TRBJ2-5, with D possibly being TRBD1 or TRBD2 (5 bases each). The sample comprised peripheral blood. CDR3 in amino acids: CASSPYGAVQETQYF. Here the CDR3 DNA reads TGTGCCAGCAGTCCTTACGGGGCAGTACAAGAGACCCAGTACTTC.